The clone carrying this TCR beta chain was counted only a few times. This sample stems from a study of human T cells and chemical hapten exposure. Study summary: Upper back patch tests used 0.01% DPC, scored after 6 days.

Using its own MiXCR run on the RACE reads, TCRdb lists one record per CDR3 protein. The sample lists 150,000 to 200,000 distinct CDR3 sequences; approximately 29% were seen once. Time point meaning: pre-sensitization, week 0. Treatment of the sample: therapeutic diphenylcyclopropenone sensitization with weekly scalp DPC. Non-pregnant alopecia patients aged 18 to 70, suitable for DPC therapy. The TCR was taken from a young woman with alopecia areata. Some clones in this sample may be carry-over from other donors' samples. The specimen comprised whole blood, sampled in connection with sensitization to the hapten diphenylcyclopropenone (DPC).

Here the CDR3 reads CASSQDQVSSYEQYF. The CDR3 DNA reads as TGTGCCAGCAGCCAAGATCAGGTTAGCTCCTACGAGCAGTACTTC. V is TRBV4-2 and J is TRBJ2-7; D uncertain. Per germline, CDR1 LGHNA and CDR2 YNFKEQ. This CDR3 comprises 15 residues. Trimming shortened V by 0 bases and J by 0 bases, and 9 bases separated the two germline ends.